These 4 T cell receptor beta chains were sequenced from one sample in a study of blood T cell repertoires in COVID-19. Assay: immunoSEQ multiplex PCR; the TCRdb copy retains only in-frame clones and omits some. The sample includes about 210,000 clones, about 85% of them seen just once. The sequencing sample was made of PBMCs or T cells enriched from blood (not recorded which). These receptors were obtained from a woman between 40 and 50 years old in a cohort exposed to, infected with or recovered from COVID-19 (not recorded which).

The chain recombines TRBV4-3 with TRBJ1-1, with D hard to call. Germline lookup yields CDR1 LGHNA and CDR2 YSLEER. This CDR3 contains 12 residues. The germline V and J ends were trimmed by 2 bases and 7 bases, with 8 bases remaining between them. CDR3 DNA sequence: TGCGCCAGCAGCCAAAAGCACGGTGAAGCTTTCTTT. Its protein product is CASSQKHGEAFF.

A note on this clone: The same CDR3 can be traced to other DNA sequences in this sample. This chain links TRBV27 with TRBJ2-7, with D uncertain. The germline gives CDR1 MNHEY, CDR2 SMNVEV (reference sequence). V was pared by 2 bases and J by 4 bases, with 9 bases between. The CDR3 is made up of 13 amino acids. In nucleotides, the CDR3 is TGTGCCAGCAGTTTAGGGTGGGCGTACGAGCAGTACTTC. Translation gives CASSLGWAYEQYF.

The rearrangement joins TRBV2 to TRBJ2-1; maybe TRBD1 (6 bases). CDR1 and CDR2 from the germline V gene are SNHLY and FYNNEI. The CDR3 is made up of 15 amino acids. Trimming removed 7 bases from V and 5 bases from J, with 18 bases in between. CDR3 sequence reads: CASIPRGNIDNEQFF. The DNA for the CDR3 is TGTGCCAGCATTCCCAGGGGAAACATCGACAATGAGCAGTTCTTC.

This chain links TRBV9 with TRBJ2-1, with TRBD2 matching over 12 bases. CDR1 and CDR2 (germline): SGDLS, YYNGEE. This CDR3 contains 18 residues. Unmatched junction bases numbered 8, after V lost 0 bases and J lost 4 bases. The CDR3 DNA sequence: TGTGCCAGCAGCGTAGGAATCCTAGCGGGAGGGAGATACAATGAGCAGTTCTTC. It translates to CASSVGILAGGRYNEQFF.